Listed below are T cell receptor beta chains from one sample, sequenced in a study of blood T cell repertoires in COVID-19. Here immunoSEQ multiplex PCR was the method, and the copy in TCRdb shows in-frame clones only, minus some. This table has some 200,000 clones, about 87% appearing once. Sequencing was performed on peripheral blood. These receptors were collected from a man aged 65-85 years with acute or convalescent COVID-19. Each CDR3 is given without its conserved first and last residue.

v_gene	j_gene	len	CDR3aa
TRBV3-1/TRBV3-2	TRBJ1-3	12	ASSQEAQGLPIY
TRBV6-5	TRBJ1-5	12	ASVMGQVNQPQH
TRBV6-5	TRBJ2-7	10	ASSYTGYEQY
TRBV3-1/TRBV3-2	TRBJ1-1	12	ASSTGQATTEAF
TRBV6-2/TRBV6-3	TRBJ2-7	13	ASSYSGRGSYEQY
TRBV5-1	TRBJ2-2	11	ASSSTNTGELF
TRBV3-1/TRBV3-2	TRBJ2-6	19	ASSQDQGSGGIFSGANVLT
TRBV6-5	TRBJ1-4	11	ASRLGGNEKLF
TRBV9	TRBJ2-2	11	ASSPQGAGELF
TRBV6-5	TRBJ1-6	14	ASSYSSSSYNSPLH
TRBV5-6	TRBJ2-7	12	ASSLVTGYYEQY
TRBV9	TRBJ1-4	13	ASSTRQGVSEKLF
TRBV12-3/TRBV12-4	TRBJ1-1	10	ASSFLRAEAF
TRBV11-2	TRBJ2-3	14	ASSLGLAEGTDTQY
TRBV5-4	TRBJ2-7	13	ASSLGGGAPYEQY
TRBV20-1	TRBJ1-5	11	SASRQGNQPQH
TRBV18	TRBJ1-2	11	ASSPGQNYGYT
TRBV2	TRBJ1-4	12	ASSDPRGREKLF
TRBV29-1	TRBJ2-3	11	SVNPSGTDTQY
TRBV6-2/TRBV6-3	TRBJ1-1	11	ASSIRENTEAF
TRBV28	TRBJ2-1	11	ASEREGLNEQF
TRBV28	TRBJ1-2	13	ASSFRDRGRNGYT
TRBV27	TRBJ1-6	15	ASNPTGTSRWNSPLH
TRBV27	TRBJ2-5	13	ASSGTSGSATTQY
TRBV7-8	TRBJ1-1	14	ASSFAARALNTEAF
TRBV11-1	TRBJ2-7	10	ASSLVGDEQY
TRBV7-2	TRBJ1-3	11	ASSSSLGNTIY
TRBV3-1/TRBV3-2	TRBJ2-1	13	ASSQASGRRGEQF
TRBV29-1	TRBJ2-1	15	SVSGLSGPTSYNEQF
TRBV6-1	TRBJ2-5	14	ASSENPASGEETQY
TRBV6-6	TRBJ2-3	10	ASSLYTDTQY
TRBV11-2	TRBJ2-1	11	ASSLASPREQF
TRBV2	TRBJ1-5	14	ASSDPRDYSNQPQH
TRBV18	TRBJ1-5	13	ASSPLPVTNQPQH
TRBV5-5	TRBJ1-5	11	ASSLAGLEPQH
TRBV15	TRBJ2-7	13	ATSRDFRGAYEQY
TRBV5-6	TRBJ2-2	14	ASSLARTTNTGELF
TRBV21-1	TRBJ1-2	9	AIGSGYGYT
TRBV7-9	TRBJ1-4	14	ASSLDQGIRGEKLF
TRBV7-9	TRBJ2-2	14	ASSLSSGANTGELF
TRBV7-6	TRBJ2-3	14	ASSLLAGSSTDTQY
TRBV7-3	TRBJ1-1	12	ASSQGLGGTEAF